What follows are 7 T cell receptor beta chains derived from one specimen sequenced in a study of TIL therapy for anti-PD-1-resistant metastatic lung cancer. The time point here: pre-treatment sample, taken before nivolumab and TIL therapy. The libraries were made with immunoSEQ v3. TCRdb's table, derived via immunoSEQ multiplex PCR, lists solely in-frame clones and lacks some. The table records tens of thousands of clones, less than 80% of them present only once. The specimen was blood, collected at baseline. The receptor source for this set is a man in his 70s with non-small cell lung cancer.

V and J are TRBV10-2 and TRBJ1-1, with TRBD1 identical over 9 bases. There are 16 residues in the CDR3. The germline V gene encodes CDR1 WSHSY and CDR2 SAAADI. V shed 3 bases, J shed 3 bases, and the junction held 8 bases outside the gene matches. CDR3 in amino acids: CASSDPDRGRYTEAFF. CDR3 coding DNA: TGCGCCAGCAGTGATCCAGACAGGGGGAGGTACACTGAAGCTTTCTTT.

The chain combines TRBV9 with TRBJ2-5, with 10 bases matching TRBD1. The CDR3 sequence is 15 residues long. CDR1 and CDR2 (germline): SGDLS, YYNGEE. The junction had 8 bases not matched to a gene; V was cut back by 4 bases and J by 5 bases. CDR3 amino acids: CASSKTTGGIETQYF. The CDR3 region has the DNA TGTGCCAGCAGCAAAACGACAGGGGGCATCGAGACCCAGTACTTC.

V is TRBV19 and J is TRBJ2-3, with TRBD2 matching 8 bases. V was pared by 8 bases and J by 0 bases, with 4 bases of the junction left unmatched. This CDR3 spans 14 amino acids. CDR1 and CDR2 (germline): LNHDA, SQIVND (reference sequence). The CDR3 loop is CASHSSGSTDTQYF. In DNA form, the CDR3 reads TGTGCCAGTCATTCTAGCGGGAGCACAGATACGCAGTATTTT.

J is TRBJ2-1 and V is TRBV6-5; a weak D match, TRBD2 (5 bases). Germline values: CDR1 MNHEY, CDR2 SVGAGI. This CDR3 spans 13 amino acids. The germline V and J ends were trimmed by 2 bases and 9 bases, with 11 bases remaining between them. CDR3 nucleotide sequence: TGTGCCAGCAGTTACCGGGGTAGAACTGAGCAGTTCTTC. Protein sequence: CASSYRGRTEQFF.

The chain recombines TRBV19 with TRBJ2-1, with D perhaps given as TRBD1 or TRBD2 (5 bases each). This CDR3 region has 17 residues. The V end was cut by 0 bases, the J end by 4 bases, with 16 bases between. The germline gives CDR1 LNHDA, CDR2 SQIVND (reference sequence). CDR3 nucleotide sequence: TGTGCCAGTAGTATAGACCTATCGAGGGGAAGGTACAATGAGCAGTTCTTC. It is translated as CASSIDLSRGRYNEQFF.

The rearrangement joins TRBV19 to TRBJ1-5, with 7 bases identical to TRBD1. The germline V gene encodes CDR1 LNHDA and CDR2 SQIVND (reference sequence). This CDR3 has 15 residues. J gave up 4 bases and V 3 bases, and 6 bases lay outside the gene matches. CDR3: CASSIGGGYNQPQHF. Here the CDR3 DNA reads TGTGCCAGTAGTATCGGAGGGGGCTATAATCAGCCCCAGCATTTT.

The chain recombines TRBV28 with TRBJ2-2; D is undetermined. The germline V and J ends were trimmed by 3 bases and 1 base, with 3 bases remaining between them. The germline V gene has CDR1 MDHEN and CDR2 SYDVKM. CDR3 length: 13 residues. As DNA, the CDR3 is TGTGCCAGCAGTTTCATGAACACCGGGGAGCTGTTTTTT. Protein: CASSFMNTGELFF.